The rows below give T cell receptor beta chains drawn from one sample of a study of CD8+ T cells in alopecia areata. Generated by immunoSEQ multiplex PCR, the TCRdb table keeps only in-frame clones and is missing some. Among around 170,000 clones listed, approximately 51% were seen once. The input for sequencing was CD8+ T cells sorted from blood, taken at approximately week 52, from a patient treated with tofacitinib. These TCRs come from a human donor with alopecia areata. Both conserved end residues are part of each CDR3. The order of the fields is J gene, clone size, V gene, CDR3 length, D gene, CDR3 protein, CDR3 DNA. The D gene is left open where the match is weak. The size field is filled for only some rows; it gives once, few, many or a size class.

J gene: TRBJ1-2
clone size: NA
V gene: TRBV7-9
CDR3 length: 14
D gene: NA
CDR3 protein: CASSLSTGLGGYTF
CDR3 DNA: TGTGCCAGCAGCTTATCTACAGGGCTCGGTGGCTACACCTTC

J gene: TRBJ1-2
clone size: NA
V gene: TRBV4-2
CDR3 length: 17
D gene: TRBD1
CDR3 protein: CASSPGTEGTPNYGYTF
CDR3 DNA: TGTGCCAGCAGCCCGGGGACAGAGGGGACACCGAACTATGGCTACACCTTC

J gene: TRBJ2-5
clone size: NA
V gene: TRBV13
CDR3 length: 15
D gene: TRBD2
CDR3 protein: CASSSTSGVKETQYF
CDR3 DNA: TGTGCCAGCAGCTCGACTAGCGGGGTCAAAGAGACCCAGTACTTC

J gene: TRBJ1-2
clone size: NA
V gene: TRBV4-2
CDR3 length: 19
D gene: TRBD1
CDR3 protein: CASSQEDRAQVLANYGYTF
CDR3 DNA: TGTGCCAGCAGCCAGGAGGACAGGGCCCAAGTCCTGGCTAACTATGGCTACACCTTC

J gene: TRBJ1-1
clone size: NA
V gene: TRBV5-6
CDR3 length: 17
D gene: NA
CDR3 protein: CASSSPGGWAVDTEAFF
CDR3 DNA: TGTGCCAGCAGCTCCCCTGGGGGGTGGGCCGTGGACACTGAAGCTTTCTTT

J gene: TRBJ1-6
clone size: NA
V gene: TRBV6-4
CDR3 length: 15
D gene: TRBD1
CDR3 protein: CASSDSTGGNSPLHF
CDR3 DNA: TGTGCCAGCAGTGACTCGACAGGGGGTAATTCACCCCTCCACTTT

J gene: TRBJ1-2
clone size: NA
V gene: TRBV23-1
CDR3 length: 16
D gene: NA
CDR3 protein: CASNKPRERIYYGYTF
CDR3 DNA: TGCGCCAGCAATAAGCCCCGGGAACGGATCTACTATGGCTACACCTTC

J gene: TRBJ1-1
clone size: few
V gene: TRBV6-4
CDR3 length: 14
D gene: TRBD1
CDR3 protein: CASRVEGAGTEAFF
CDR3 DNA: TGTGCCAGCAGGGTGGAGGGGGCAGGCACTGAAGCTTTCTTT

J gene: TRBJ2-2
clone size: NA
V gene: TRBV7-9
CDR3 length: 16
D gene: NA
CDR3 protein: CASSTPVREDTGELFF
CDR3 DNA: TGTGCCAGCAGCACCCCAGTTAGGGAGGACACCGGGGAGCTGTTTTTT

J gene: TRBJ2-2
clone size: few
V gene: TRBV7-2
CDR3 length: 13
D gene: NA
CDR3 protein: CASSLRGTGELFF
CDR3 DNA: TGTGCCAGCAGCTTAAGGGGCACCGGGGAGCTGTTTTTT

J gene: TRBJ2-7
clone size: NA
V gene: TRBV27
CDR3 length: 15
D gene: TRBD2
CDR3 protein: CASSFSAGGVYEQYF
CDR3 DNA: TGTGCCAGCAGTTTTTCAGCGGGGGGCGTCTACGAGCAGTACTTC

J gene: TRBJ1-5
clone size: NA
V gene: TRBV12-5
CDR3 length: 14
D gene: NA
CDR3 protein: CASGLDRANQPQHF
CDR3 DNA: TGTGCTAGTGGTTTGGACAGGGCTAATCAGCCCCAGCATTTT

J gene: TRBJ1-5
clone size: few
V gene: TRBV7-6
CDR3 length: 13
D gene: NA
CDR3 protein: CASSLAGDQPQHF
CDR3 DNA: TGTGCCAGCAGCTTAGCGGGGGATCAGCCCCAGCATTTT

J gene: TRBJ2-7
clone size: few
V gene: TRBV5-1
CDR3 length: 12
D gene: NA
CDR3 protein: CASSRGSYEQYF
CDR3 DNA: TGCGCCAGCAGCCGGGGTTCCTACGAGCAGTACTTC

J gene: TRBJ2-3
clone size: few
V gene: TRBV29-1
CDR3 length: 13
D gene: TRBD1
CDR3 protein: CSAFGTGADTQYF
CDR3 DNA: TGCAGTGCCTTCGGGACAGGGGCAGATACGCAGTATTTT

J gene: TRBJ1-2
clone size: few
V gene: TRBV9
CDR3 length: 15
D gene: TRBD1
CDR3 protein: CASSSPDREIYGYTF
CDR3 DNA: TGTGCCAGCAGCTCCCCAGACAGGGAGATCTATGGCTACACCTTC

J gene: TRBJ1-1
clone size: NA
V gene: TRBV7-2
CDR3 length: 12
D gene: NA
CDR3 protein: CASSFPGTEAFF
CDR3 DNA: TGTGCCAGCAGCTTCCCGGGCACTGAAGCTTTCTTT

J gene: TRBJ2-3
clone size: NA
V gene: TRBV25-1
CDR3 length: 14
D gene: NA
CDR3 protein: CASSESGRTDTQYF
CDR3 DNA: TGTGCCAGCAGTGAATCGGGACGCACAGATACGCAGTATTTT

J gene: TRBJ2-6
clone size: NA
V gene: TRBV10-3
CDR3 length: 16
D gene: NA
CDR3 protein: CAISEPGVRGANVLTF
CDR3 DNA: TGTGCCATCAGTGAGCCGGGTGTAAGAGGGGCCAACGTCCTGACTTTC

J gene: TRBJ1-1
clone size: many
V gene: TRBV19
CDR3 length: 14
D gene: TRBD1
CDR3 protein: CASSRTGMNTEAFF
CDR3 DNA: TGTGCCAGTAGTAGGACAGGGATGAACACTGAAGCTTTCTTT

J gene: TRBJ2-5
clone size: NA
V gene: TRBV5-1
CDR3 length: 13
D gene: NA
CDR3 protein: CASSLGTAETQYF
CDR3 DNA: TGCGCCAGCAGCTTGGGAACGGCAGAGACCCAGTACTTC

J gene: TRBJ2-5
clone size: NA
V gene: TRBV6-5
CDR3 length: 13
D gene: NA
CDR3 protein: CASSYPGAETQYF
CDR3 DNA: TGTGCCAGCAGTTACCCAGGGGCCGAGACCCAGTACTTC

J gene: TRBJ2-1
clone size: few
V gene: TRBV4-3
CDR3 length: 15
D gene: NA
CDR3 protein: CASSQDGRGHNEQFF
CDR3 DNA: TGCGCCAGCAGCCAAGATGGTCGGGGGCACAATGAGCAGTTCTTC

J gene: TRBJ2-7
clone size: few
V gene: TRBV5-6
CDR3 length: 11
D gene: NA
CDR3 protein: CASSNSYEQYF
CDR3 DNA: TGTGCCAGCAGCAACTCCTACGAGCAGTACTTC

J gene: TRBJ2-3
clone size: few
V gene: TRBV27
CDR3 length: 15
D gene: TRBD2
CDR3 protein: CASSLMSGGSDTQYF
CDR3 DNA: TGTGCCAGCAGTTTAATGAGCGGGGGATCAGATACGCAGTATTTT

J gene: TRBJ1-1
clone size: NA
V gene: TRBV6-6
CDR3 length: 13
D gene: NA
CDR3 protein: CAGQEFMNTEAFF
CDR3 DNA: TGTGCCGGCCAGGAGTTCATGAACACTGAAGCTTTCTTT

J gene: TRBJ2-7
clone size: NA
V gene: TRBV13
CDR3 length: 13
D gene: NA
CDR3 protein: CASSLGGSYEQYF
CDR3 DNA: TGTGCCAGCAGCTTAGGAGGCAGCTACGAGCAGTACTTC

J gene: TRBJ2-1
clone size: NA
V gene: TRBV7-6
CDR3 length: 12
D gene: TRBD2
CDR3 protein: CASRLAWDEQFF
CDR3 DNA: TGTGCCAGCAGACTAGCGTGGGATGAGCAGTTCTTC

J gene: TRBJ2-5
clone size: NA
V gene: TRBV6-5
CDR3 length: 16
D gene: TRBD1
CDR3 protein: CASSYAGQGLQETQYF
CDR3 DNA: TGTGCCAGCAGTTACGCAGGACAGGGACTGCAAGAGACCCAGTACTTC

J gene: TRBJ1-6
clone size: NA
V gene: TRBV9
CDR3 length: 15
D gene: NA
CDR3 protein: CASSSDPDPSSPLHF
CDR3 DNA: TGTGCCAGCAGCTCTGATCCGGATCCCAGTTCACCCCTCCACTTT

J gene: TRBJ1-5
clone size: NA
V gene: TRBV7-9
CDR3 length: 12
D gene: NA
CDR3 protein: CASSLGEQPQHF
CDR3 DNA: TGTGCCAGCAGCTTAGGAGAACAGCCCCAGCATTTT

J gene: TRBJ1-2
clone size: few
V gene: TRBV30
CDR3 length: 13
D gene: NA
CDR3 protein: CASRWGLSYGYTF
CDR3 DNA: TGTGCCTCCCGTTGGGGTCTGTCTTATGGCTACACCTTC

J gene: TRBJ2-1
clone size: few
V gene: TRBV18
CDR3 length: 13
D gene: NA
CDR3 protein: CASSPGVIDEQFF
CDR3 DNA: TGTGCCAGCTCACCAGGGGTTATCGATGAGCAGTTCTTC

J gene: TRBJ2-7
clone size: NA
V gene: TRBV5-1
CDR3 length: 13
D gene: NA
CDR3 protein: CASSLLAGYEQYF
CDR3 DNA: TGCGCCAGCAGCTTGTTAGCCGGGTACGAGCAGTACTTC

J gene: TRBJ2-7
clone size: NA
V gene: TRBV30
CDR3 length: 11
D gene: NA
CDR3 protein: CAWSSTYEQYF
CDR3 DNA: TGTGCCTGGAGTAGTACCTACGAGCAGTACTTC

J gene: TRBJ2-6
clone size: NA
V gene: TRBV4-2
CDR3 length: 17
D gene: NA
CDR3 protein: CASSQGRGSSGANVLTF
CDR3 DNA: TGTGCCAGCAGCCAAGGCAGAGGGAGCTCTGGGGCCAACGTCCTGACTTTC

J gene: TRBJ1-1
clone size: few
V gene: TRBV4-1
CDR3 length: 15
D gene: NA
CDR3 protein: CASSQGRGMNTEAFF
CDR3 DNA: TGCGCCAGCAGCCAAGGTCGGGGGATGAACACTGAAGCTTTCTTT

J gene: TRBJ2-7
clone size: few
V gene: TRBV27
CDR3 length: 15
D gene: NA
CDR3 protein: CASSSRGLLPYEQYF
CDR3 DNA: TGTGCCAGCAGTTCAAGGGGTTTGCTCCCCTACGAGCAGTACTTC

J gene: TRBJ2-5
clone size: NA
V gene: TRBV27
CDR3 length: 14
D gene: NA
CDR3 protein: CASSPSTGDYLFYF
CDR3 DNA: TGTGCCAGCAGCCCCTCGACAGGCGACTACCTATTCTACTTC

J gene: TRBJ2-2
clone size: few
V gene: TRBV30
CDR3 length: 13
D gene: NA
CDR3 protein: CAWSWDGTGELFF
CDR3 DNA: TGTGCCTGGAGTTGGGACGGAACCGGGGAGCTGTTTTTT

J gene: TRBJ2-7
clone size: few
V gene: TRBV14
CDR3 length: 15
D gene: TRBD1
CDR3 protein: CASSQGQGRTYEQYF
CDR3 DNA: TGTGCCAGCAGCCAAGGACAGGGGAGGACCTACGAGCAGTACTTC

J gene: TRBJ1-2
clone size: NA
V gene: TRBV27
CDR3 length: 16
D gene: NA
CDR3 protein: CASSFWDRGDRSGYTF
CDR3 DNA: TGTGCCAGCAGTTTTTGGGACCGGGGGGACCGGTCTGGCTACACCTTC

J gene: TRBJ1-5
clone size: NA
V gene: TRBV27
CDR3 length: 15
D gene: NA
CDR3 protein: CASSKTGNSNQPQHF
CDR3 DNA: TGTGCCTCGTCAAAGACAGGCAATAGCAATCAGCCCCAGCATTTT

J gene: TRBJ2-7
clone size: NA
V gene: TRBV13
CDR3 length: 15
D gene: NA
CDR3 protein: CASSSSDGSSYEQYF
CDR3 DNA: TGTGCCAGCAGCTCCTCGGACGGCAGCTCCTACGAGCAGTACTTC

J gene: TRBJ2-5
clone size: few
V gene: TRBV6-5
CDR3 length: 13
D gene: NA
CDR3 protein: CASSYLGEETQYF
CDR3 DNA: TGTGCCAGCAGTTACTTGGGTGAGGAGACCCAGTACTTC

J gene: TRBJ2-3
clone size: NA
V gene: TRBV4-1
CDR3 length: 18
D gene: TRBD2
CDR3 protein: CASSQGPSGGISTDTQYF
CDR3 DNA: TGCGCCAGCAGCCAAGGGCCTAGCGGGGGTATAAGCACAGATACGCAGTATTTT

J gene: TRBJ1-5
clone size: NA
V gene: TRBV30
CDR3 length: 14
D gene: NA
CDR3 protein: CAWSPGVSNQPQHF
CDR3 DNA: TGTGCCTGGAGCCCAGGAGTGAGCAATCAGCCCCAGCATTTT

J gene: TRBJ2-5
clone size: few
V gene: TRBV7-9
CDR3 length: 15
D gene: NA
CDR3 protein: CASSTEREARETQYF
CDR3 DNA: TGTGCCAGCAGCACCGAGAGGGAGGCGAGGGAGACCCAGTACTTC

J gene: TRBJ1-6
clone size: NA
V gene: TRBV6-1
CDR3 length: 15
D gene: NA
CDR3 protein: CASTFTRGYNSPLHF
CDR3 DNA: TGTGCCAGCACCTTCACCAGGGGCTATAATTCACCCCTCCACTTT

J gene: TRBJ2-1
clone size: few
V gene: TRBV29-1
CDR3 length: 13
D gene: NA
CDR3 protein: CSVEDPVLGEQFF
CDR3 DNA: TGCAGCGTTGAAGATCCGGTCCTTGGTGAGCAGTTCTTC

J gene: TRBJ1-1
clone size: NA
V gene: TRBV7-9
CDR3 length: 14
D gene: NA
CDR3 protein: CASSSASRATEAFF
CDR3 DNA: TGTGCCAGCAGCTCCGCGTCTAGGGCCACTGAAGCTTTCTTT

J gene: TRBJ2-5
clone size: NA
V gene: TRBV6-1
CDR3 length: 14
D gene: NA
CDR3 protein: CASSEAGEQETQYF
CDR3 DNA: TGTGCCAGCAGTGAAGCGGGGGAACAAGAGACCCAGTACTTC

J gene: TRBJ2-5
clone size: few
V gene: TRBV23-1
CDR3 length: 17
D gene: NA
CDR3 protein: CASSHLAYSQTFETQYF
CDR3 DNA: TGCGCCAGCAGTCACCTCGCATATTCCCAGACCTTCGAGACCCAGTACTTC

J gene: TRBJ2-5
clone size: NA
V gene: TRBV10-2
CDR3 length: 14
D gene: TRBD1
CDR3 protein: CASSEWDSWETQYF
CDR3 DNA: TGCGCCAGCAGTGAGTGGGACAGTTGGGAGACCCAGTACTTC

J gene: TRBJ2-2
clone size: few
V gene: TRBV29-1
CDR3 length: 13
D gene: TRBD1
CDR3 protein: CSVGGQGSGELFF
CDR3 DNA: TGCAGCGTTGGGGGACAGGGGTCCGGGGAGCTGTTTTTT